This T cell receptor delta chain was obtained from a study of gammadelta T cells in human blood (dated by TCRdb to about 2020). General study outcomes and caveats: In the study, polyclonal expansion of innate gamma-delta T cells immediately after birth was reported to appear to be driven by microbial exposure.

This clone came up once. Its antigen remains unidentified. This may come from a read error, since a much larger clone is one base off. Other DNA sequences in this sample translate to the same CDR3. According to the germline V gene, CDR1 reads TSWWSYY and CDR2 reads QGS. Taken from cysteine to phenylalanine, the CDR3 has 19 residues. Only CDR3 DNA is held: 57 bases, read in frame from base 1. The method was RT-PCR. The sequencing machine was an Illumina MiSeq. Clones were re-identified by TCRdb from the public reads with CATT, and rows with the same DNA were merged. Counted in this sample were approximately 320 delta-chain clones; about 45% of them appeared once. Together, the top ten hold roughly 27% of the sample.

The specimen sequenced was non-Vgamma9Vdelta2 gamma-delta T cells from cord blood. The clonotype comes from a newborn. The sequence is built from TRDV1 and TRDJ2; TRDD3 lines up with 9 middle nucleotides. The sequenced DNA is TGTGCTCTTGGGGAACTAGGTTCCTTGGGGATACGCCGGACAGCACAACTCTTTTTT. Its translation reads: CALGELGSLGIRRTAQLFF.